A single sample gave rise to the 5 T cell receptor beta chains below, sequenced in a study of blood T cell repertoires in COVID-19. TCRdb keeps only in-frame clones here, not all; method: immunoSEQ multiplex PCR. The top ten hold 8.5% to 10% of the sample, which has under 250,000 clones, 65% to 85% seen once. The sequenced sample consisted of peripheral blood. The receptors come from a man aged 35 to 55 with active or convalescent COVID-19.

Comment on this clone: In the same sample, other DNA sequences code for this CDR3. The chain employs TRBV30 and TRBJ2-7; 7 nucleotides line up with TRBD2. Germline V CDR1 and CDR2: GTSNPN, SVGIG (reference sequence). J lost 3 bases, V lost 1 base, and 0 bases had no gene match. The CDR3 contains 12 residues. CDR3 amino acids: CAWSGGGYEQYF. CDR3 in DNA: TGTGCCTGGAGTGGGGGGGGCTACGAGCAGTACTTC.

The chain carries TRBV18 and TRBJ1-1; D is uncertain. The CDR3 sequence is 13 residues long. V gave up 4 bases and J gave up 5 bases, with 11 bases separating them. Looked up from germline, CDR1 is KGHSH and CDR2 is LQKENI. In DNA form, the CDR3 reads TGTGCCAGCTCACAGTTGAGGGATACTGAAGCTTTCTTT. Its translation is CASSQLRDTEAFF.

V usage is TRBV7-9 and J usage is TRBJ1-2, with 7 bases matching TRBD1. The germline gives CDR1 SEHNR, CDR2 FQNEAQ (reference sequence). Germline trimming cut 0 bases from V and 4 bases from J; bases unmatched to any gene: 5. CDR3 length equals 15 residues. CDR3 DNA: TGTGCCAGCAGCTTAGCAGAGGGGGCGGGCTATGGCTACACCTTC. Translated: CASSLAEGAGYGYTF. Using reference TRBV7-9 and TRBJ1-2 for the parts outside the CDR3, the full variable domain is DTGVSQNPRHKITKRGQNVTFRCDPISEHNRLYWYRQTLGQGPEFLTYFQNEAQLEKSRLLSDRFSAERPKGSFSTLEIQRTEQGDSAMYLCASSLAEGAGYGYTFGSGTRLTVV.

In DNA form, the CDR3 reads TGTGCCAGCAGCCGCAACCCGGGACTAAACACAGATACGCAGTATTTT. It yields the protein CASSRNPGLNTDTQYF. This rearrangement joins TRBV3-1 (or the pseudogene TRBV3-2) to TRBJ2-3, with 7 bases matching TRBD2. CDR1 and CDR2 (germline): LGHDT, YNNKEL (reference sequence). This CDR3 has 16 residues. The V gene end was trimmed by 4 bases and the J gene end by 2 bases; junction bases not matched to a gene: 9.

This clone occurred a few times. This CDR3 is CSVDGTGVNRAFF. As DNA, the CDR3 is TGCAGCGTTGATGGGACAGGGGTGAATAGAGCTTTCTTT. The V call is TRBV29-1, the J call TRBJ1-1; 10 nucleotides align to TRBD1. Trimming removed 3 bases from V and 10 bases from J; junction bases left unmatched: 8. The germline V gene encodes CDR1 SQVTM and CDR2 ANQGSEA. The CDR3 sequence is 13 residues long.